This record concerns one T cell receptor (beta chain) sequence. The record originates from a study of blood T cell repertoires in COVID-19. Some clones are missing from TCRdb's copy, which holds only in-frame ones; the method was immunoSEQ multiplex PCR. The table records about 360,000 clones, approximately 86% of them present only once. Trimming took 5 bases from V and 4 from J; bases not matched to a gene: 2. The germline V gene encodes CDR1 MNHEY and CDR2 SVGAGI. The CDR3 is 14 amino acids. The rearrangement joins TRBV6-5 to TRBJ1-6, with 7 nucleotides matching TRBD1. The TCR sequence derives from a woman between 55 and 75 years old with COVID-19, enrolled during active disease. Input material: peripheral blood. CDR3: CASSRGQYNSPLHF. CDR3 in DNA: TGTGCCAGCAGTCGGGGACAGTATAATTCACCCCTCCACTTT.